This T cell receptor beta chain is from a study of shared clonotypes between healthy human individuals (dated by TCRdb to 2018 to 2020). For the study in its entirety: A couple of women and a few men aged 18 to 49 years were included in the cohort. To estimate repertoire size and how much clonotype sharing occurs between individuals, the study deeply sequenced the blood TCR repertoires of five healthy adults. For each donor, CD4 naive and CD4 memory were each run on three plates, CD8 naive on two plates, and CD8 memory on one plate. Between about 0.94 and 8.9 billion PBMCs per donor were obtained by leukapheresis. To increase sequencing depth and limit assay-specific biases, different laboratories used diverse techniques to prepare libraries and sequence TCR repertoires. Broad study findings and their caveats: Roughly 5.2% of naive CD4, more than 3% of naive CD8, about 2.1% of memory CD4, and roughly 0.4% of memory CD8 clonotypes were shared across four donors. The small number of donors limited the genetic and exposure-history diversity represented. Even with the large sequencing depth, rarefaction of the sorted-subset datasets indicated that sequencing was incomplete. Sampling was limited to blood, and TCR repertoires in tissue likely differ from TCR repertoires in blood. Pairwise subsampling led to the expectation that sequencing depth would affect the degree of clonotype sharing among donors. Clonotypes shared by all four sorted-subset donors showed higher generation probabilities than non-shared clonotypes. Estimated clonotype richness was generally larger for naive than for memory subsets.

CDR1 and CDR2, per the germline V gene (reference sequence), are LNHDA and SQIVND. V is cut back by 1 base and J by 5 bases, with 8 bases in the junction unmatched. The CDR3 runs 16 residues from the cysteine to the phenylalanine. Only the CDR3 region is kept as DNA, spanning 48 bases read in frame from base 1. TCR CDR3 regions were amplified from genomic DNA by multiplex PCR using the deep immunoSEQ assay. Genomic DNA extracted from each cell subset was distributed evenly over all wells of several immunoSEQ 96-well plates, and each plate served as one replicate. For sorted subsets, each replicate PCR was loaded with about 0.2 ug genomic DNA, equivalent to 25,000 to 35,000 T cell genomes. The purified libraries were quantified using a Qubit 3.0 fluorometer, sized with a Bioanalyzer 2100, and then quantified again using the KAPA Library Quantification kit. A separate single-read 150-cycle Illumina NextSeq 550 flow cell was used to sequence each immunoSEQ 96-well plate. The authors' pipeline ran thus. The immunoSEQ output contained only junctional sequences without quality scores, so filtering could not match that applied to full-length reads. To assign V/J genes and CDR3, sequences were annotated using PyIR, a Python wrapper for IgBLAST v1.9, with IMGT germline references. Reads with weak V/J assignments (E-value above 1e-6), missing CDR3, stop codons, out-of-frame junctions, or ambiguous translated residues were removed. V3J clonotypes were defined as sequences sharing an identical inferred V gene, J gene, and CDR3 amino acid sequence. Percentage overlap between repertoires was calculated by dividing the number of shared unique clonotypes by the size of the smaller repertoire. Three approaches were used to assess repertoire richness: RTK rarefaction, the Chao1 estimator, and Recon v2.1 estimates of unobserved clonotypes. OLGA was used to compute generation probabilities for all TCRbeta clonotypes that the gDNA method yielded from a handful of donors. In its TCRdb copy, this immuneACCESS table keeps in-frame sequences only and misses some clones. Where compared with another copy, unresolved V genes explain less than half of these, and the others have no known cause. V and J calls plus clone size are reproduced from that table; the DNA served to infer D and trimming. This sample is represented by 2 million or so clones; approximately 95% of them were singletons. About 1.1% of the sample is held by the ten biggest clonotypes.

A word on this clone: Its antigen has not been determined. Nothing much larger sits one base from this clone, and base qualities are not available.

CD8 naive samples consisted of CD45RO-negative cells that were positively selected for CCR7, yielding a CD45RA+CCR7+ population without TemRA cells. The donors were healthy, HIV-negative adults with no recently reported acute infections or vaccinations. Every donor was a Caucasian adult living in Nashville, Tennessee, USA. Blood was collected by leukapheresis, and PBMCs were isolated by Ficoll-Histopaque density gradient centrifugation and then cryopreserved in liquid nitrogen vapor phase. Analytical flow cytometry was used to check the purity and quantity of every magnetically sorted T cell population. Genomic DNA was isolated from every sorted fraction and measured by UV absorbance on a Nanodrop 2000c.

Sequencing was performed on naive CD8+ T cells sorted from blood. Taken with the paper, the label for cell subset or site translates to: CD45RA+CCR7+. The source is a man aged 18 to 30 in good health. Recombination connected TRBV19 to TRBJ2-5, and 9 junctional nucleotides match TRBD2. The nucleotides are TGTGCCAGTAGTATAGTTAGCGGGGGTCCCCGGGAGACCCAGTACTTC. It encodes CASSIVSGGPRETQYF.